This record concerns one TCR beta chain sequence. Its antigen is not identified. The data originate from a study of T cells after yellow fever vaccination. Whole-study results and caveats: A small proportion of clonotypes was detected in both the CD4 and CD8 compartments. A large majority of primary-vaccination clones showed up again after the booster (approximately 95% CD4, roughly 91% CD8). Secondary responses were weaker yet peaked faster, day 5 versus 15.

5'RACE template switching produced TCR cDNA carrying a universal primer site and UMIs. MiXCR, run by TCRdb on the 5' RACE reads, gives a single entry per CDR3 protein. This sample yields approximately 510,000 distinct CDR3 sequences, of which roughly 22% are seen a single time; around 16% belongs to the top ten. CDR3 length: 14 amino acids. Trimming took 6 bases from V and 4 from J, leaving 14 bases between them. In germline, CDR1 is SGHRS, CDR2 YFSETQ. This TCR came from a man aged 18 to 29 who received the YFV17D yellow fever vaccine. This material consisted of PBMCs, taken approximately 22 days after the first yellow fever vaccination. The rearrangement joins TRBV5-1 to TRBJ2-1, with D perhaps matching TRBD2 (6 bases). In DNA form, the CDR3 reads TGCGCCAGCATCCCGGGGGAACCTTACAATGAGCAGTTCTTC. Residues: CASIPGEPYNEQFF. Supplemented by reference TRBV5-1 and TRBJ2-1, the full variable domain reads KAGVTQTPRYLIKTRGQQVTLSCSPISGHRSVSWYQQTPGQGLQFLFEYFSETQRNKGNFPGRFSGRQFSNSRSEMNVSTLELGDSALYLCASIPGEPYNEQFFGPGTRLTVL.